These T cell receptor beta chains were read from a single sample in a study of T cells after somatic rescue of genetic block. Some clones are missing from TCRdb's copy, which holds only in-frame ones; the method was immunoSEQ multiplex PCR. The table has about 12,000 clones, 65% to 75% seen once. The sample comprised peripheral blood mononuclear cells (PBMCs). These receptors originate from a boy aged 10-17 years. Each CDR3 is given with its conserved first and last residue. Fields, in order: CDR3 DNA, CDR3 protein, J gene, D gene, V gene, clone size. A D gene is named only where the DNA matches it firmly. Some rows mark clone size as missing; the rest say once, few, many or name a class of expanded clone.

DNA: TGCGCCAGCAGCTTAACTAGCGGGGGGGCCTACAATGAGCAGTTCTTC; CDR3: CASSLTSGGAYNEQFF; J: TRBJ2-1; D: TRBD2; V: TRBV5-1; size: -
DNA: TGTGCCTCTCGGACAGTCACCTACGAGCAGTACTTC; CDR3: CASRTVTYEQYF; J: TRBJ2-7; D: -; V: TRBV30; size: once
DNA: TGTGCCAGCAGTCCCGGGACAGGAAGGGCCACCGGGGAGCTGTTTTTT; CDR3: CASSPGTGRATGELFF; J: TRBJ2-2; D: TRBD1; V: TRBV27; size: -
DNA: TGTGCCAGCAGTTACGACAGGGATTATCAGCCCCAGCATTTT; CDR3: CASSYDRDYQPQHF; J: TRBJ1-5; D: TRBD1; V: TRBV6-6; size: -
DNA: TGCGCCAGCAGCTTAACTCTTACAGTGGGATACGAGCAGTACTTC; CDR3: CASSLTLTVGYEQYF; J: TRBJ2-7; D: -; V: TRBV5-1; size: -
DNA: TGTGCCAGCAGCCTCTTGGGACAGGGGGTAAACCACTTT; CDR3: CASSLLGQGVNHF; J: TRBJ1-6; D: TRBD1; V: TRBV6-1; size: once
DNA: TGTGCCAGCAGTTACGGGGGGCCCCCACTCTCCTACGAGCAGTACTTC; CDR3: CASSYGGPPLSYEQYF; J: TRBJ2-7; D: -; V: TRBV6-5; size: -
DNA: TGTGCCAGCAGTTCTCCCACAGGGCATGGGGCCAACGTCCTGACTTTC; CDR3: CASSSPTGHGANVLTF; J: TRBJ2-6; D: -; V: TRBV28; size: few
DNA: TGCGCCAGCAGCCCGGACAAGGGGTTAGAGACCCAGTACTTC; CDR3: CASSPDKGLETQYF; J: TRBJ2-5; D: -; V: TRBV5-1; size: few
DNA: TGTGCCAGCAGTTACTCGACGGGACAACATGAAAAACTGTTTTTT; CDR3: CASSYSTGQHEKLFF; J: TRBJ1-4; D: -; V: TRBV6-5; size: -
DNA: TGTGCCAGCAGCGCCGGGTGGGCGCTCGAGCAGTACTTC; CDR3: CASSAGWALEQYF; J: TRBJ2-7; D: -; V: TRBV28; size: -
DNA: TGTGCCAGCAGCGTAGTGGGGGGTACGGACACTGAAGCTTTCTTT; CDR3: CASSVVGGTDTEAFF; J: TRBJ1-1; D: -; V: TRBV9; size: few
DNA: TGTGCCAGCAGTTTATGGAGTGGACTAGCCTACGAGCAGTACTTC; CDR3: CASSLWSGLAYEQYF; J: TRBJ2-7; D: TRBD2; V: TRBV28; size: -
DNA: TGTGCCAGCAGTGCAAGGCAGAACACTGAAGCTTTCTTT; CDR3: CASSARQNTEAFF; J: TRBJ1-1; D: -; V: TRBV6-4; size: -
DNA: TGTGCCAGCAGCTCCAACAGGGGGCCTAATCAGCCCCAGCATTTT; CDR3: CASSSNRGPNQPQHF; J: TRBJ1-5; D: TRBD1; V: TRBV7-8; size: medium-sized
DNA: TGTGCCAGCAGTTTAGGGCAGGGGGCCAGTGAAAAACTGTTTTTT; CDR3: CASSLGQGASEKLFF; J: TRBJ1-4; D: TRBD1; V: TRBV28; size: -
DNA: TGTGCCAGCAGTTACTCCGACAGGGCCCTTCAGCCCCAGCATTTT; CDR3: CASSYSDRALQPQHF; J: TRBJ1-5; D: TRBD1; V: TRBV6-6; size: -
DNA: TGTGCCAGCAGTTCCAACCGCCATTATGAGCAGTTCTTC; CDR3: CASSSNRHYEQFF; J: TRBJ2-1; D: -; V: TRBV6-5; size: few
DNA: TGCAGCGTTGAAGAATATCGACAGGGGACCTATGGCTACACCTTC; CDR3: CSVEEYRQGTYGYTF; J: TRBJ1-2; D: TRBD1; V: TRBV29-1; size: -
DNA: TGTGCCAGCAGCGCATCAAGCGGGGGGCTGGGAGAGACCCAGTACTTC; CDR3: CASSASSGGLGETQYF; J: TRBJ2-5; D: TRBD2; V: TRBV11-1; size: -
DNA: TGTGCCACCAGCAGAGACCCATTCTACGAGCAGTACTTC; CDR3: CATSRDPFYEQYF; J: TRBJ2-7; D: -; V: TRBV15; size: -
DNA: TGTGCCAGCGGCTTTCTGGCCTCCTCTGGAAACACCATATATTTT; CDR3: CASGFLASSGNTIYF; J: TRBJ1-3; D: -; V: TRBV7-6; size: few
DNA: TGTGCCAGCAGCTTAGGCTCCTACGAGCAGTACTTC; CDR3: CASSLGSYEQYF; J: TRBJ2-7; D: -; V: TRBV11-1; size: -
DNA: TGTGCCAGCAGCGCGGGACTAGCGGGAGGTTCTAGCACAGATACGCAGTATTTT; CDR3: CASSAGLAGGSSTDTQYF; J: TRBJ2-3; D: TRBD2; V: TRBV9; size: -
DNA: TGTGCCAGCAGCGAGGGGGGAAGCAATCAGCCCCAGCATTTT; CDR3: CASSEGGSNQPQHF; J: TRBJ1-5; D: -; V: TRBV5-6; size: -
DNA: TGTGCCAGCAGCTTGGGCATCCTAGCCAAAAACATTCAGTACTTC; CDR3: CASSLGILAKNIQYF; J: TRBJ2-4; D: -; V: TRBV5-6; size: -
DNA: TGTGCCAGTAGTATCGGGACAGGGAGGATGGATGAGCAGTTCTTC; CDR3: CASSIGTGRMDEQFF; J: TRBJ2-1; D: TRBD1; V: TRBV19; size: medium-sized
DNA: TGTGCCAGTAGTGAGGGGACAGAAGAGACCCAGTACTTC; CDR3: CASSEGTEETQYF; J: TRBJ2-5; D: TRBD1; V: TRBV19; size: -
DNA: TGTGCCAGCAGCTTAAACCCCCCCGGAGCCTTTGATTTT; CDR3: CASSLNPPGAFDF; J: TRBJ2-3; D: -; V: TRBV11-2; size: -
DNA: TGTGCCAGTACGTCAGCGGGAGCGGGGTCAAATGAGCAGTTCTTC; CDR3: CASTSAGAGSNEQFF; J: TRBJ2-1; D: TRBD2; V: TRBV7-3; size: -
DNA: TGTGCCAGCAGCTTAGAGTACAACCAAGAGACCCAGTACTTC; CDR3: CASSLEYNQETQYF; J: TRBJ2-5; D: -; V: TRBV11-2; size: few
DNA: TGTGCCAGCAGTTTAAACCTGGGGGCAAGTGGAAACACCATATATTTT; CDR3: CASSLNLGASGNTIYF; J: TRBJ1-3; D: -; V: TRBV28; size: -
DNA: TGTGCCTGGAGTGGCGACAGGGGAAAGGGGAACTATGGCTACACCTTC; CDR3: CAWSGDRGKGNYGYTF; J: TRBJ1-2; D: TRBD1; V: TRBV30; size: -
DNA: TGTGCCAGCTCCCCACCCCCGGACAGGGACAATCAGCCCCAGCATTTT; CDR3: CASSPPPDRDNQPQHF; J: TRBJ1-5; D: TRBD1; V: TRBV18; size: few
DNA: TGTGCCAGCAGTGAATATGGGGCTAGCGGGGGGTACGAGCAGTACTTC; CDR3: CASSEYGASGGYEQYF; J: TRBJ2-7; D: TRBD2; V: TRBV25-1; size: -
DNA: TGTGCCAGTAGTAGGGACAGCTTCTACGAGCAGTACTTC; CDR3: CASSRDSFYEQYF; J: TRBJ2-7; D: TRBD1; V: TRBV19; size: once
DNA: TGCAGCGCGACCGGACAGGGTCAGCAGTTCTTC; CDR3: CSATGQGQQFF; J: TRBJ2-1; D: TRBD1; V: TRBV29-1; size: -
DNA: TGTGCCAGCAGCTCGGCCCTCTATGGCTACACCTTC; CDR3: CASSSALYGYTF; J: TRBJ1-2; D: -; V: TRBV7-4; size: -
DNA: TGTGCCAGCAGTGGGGAAGGGAGAGGGGAGACCCAGTACTTC; CDR3: CASSGEGRGETQYF; J: TRBJ2-5; D: -; V: TRBV2; size: -
DNA: TGTGCCAGCAGCGAGGGACTAGCGGGAGTAGATACGCAGTATTTT; CDR3: CASSEGLAGVDTQYF; J: TRBJ2-3; D: TRBD2; V: TRBV7-6; size: -
DNA: TGCGCCAGCAGCTCCTATGACGAGGGGTATAATTCACCCCTCCACTTT; CDR3: CASSSYDEGYNSPLHF; J: TRBJ1-6; D: -; V: TRBV5-1; size: few
DNA: TGTGCCAGCAGCCACTATGGGACAGGGGGTAACGAGCAGTACTTC; CDR3: CASSHYGTGGNEQYF; J: TRBJ2-7; D: TRBD1; V: TRBV4-2; size: -
DNA: TGCGCCAGCAGATTGGGACCAGGGGACTACTACGAGCAGTACTTC; CDR3: CASRLGPGDYYEQYF; J: TRBJ2-7; D: -; V: TRBV5-1; size: -
DNA: TGTGCCAGTAGGAAAGTGACAGGGTCCTACAATGAGCAGTTCTTC; CDR3: CASRKVTGSYNEQFF; J: TRBJ2-1; D: TRBD1; V: TRBV19; size: -
DNA: TGTGCCAGCAGCTTACAGGGGGCCTCCTACGAGCAGTACTTC; CDR3: CASSLQGASYEQYF; J: TRBJ2-7; D: TRBD1; V: TRBV7-2; size: few
DNA: TGCGCCAGCAGTGGGGCGGGGCTCTCCTACAATGAGCAGTTCTTC; CDR3: CASSGAGLSYNEQFF; J: TRBJ2-1; D: -; V: TRBV10-2; size: -
DNA: TGTGCCAGCAGTTTATCGGACGGGAGCTTTGGCCAGTACTTC; CDR3: CASSLSDGSFGQYF; J: TRBJ2-5; D: -; V: TRBV27; size: -
DNA: TGCGCCAGCAGCTCTCTCCAGGGGCGCCGGGGCGATGAGCAGTTCTTC; CDR3: CASSSLQGRRGDEQFF; J: TRBJ2-1; D: -; V: TRBV5-1; size: -
DNA: TGTGCCAGCAGTTCCCGGTTACCTCCTAGCACAGATACGCAGTATTTT; CDR3: CASSSRLPPSTDTQYF; J: TRBJ2-3; D: -; V: TRBV25-1; size: -
DNA: TGTGCCATCAGCGGGGACCGGGAGACCCAGTACTTC; CDR3: CAISGDRETQYF; J: TRBJ2-5; D: -; V: TRBV10-3; size: -
DNA: TGTGCCTGTCGAGTTATAGCCAAAAACATTCAGTACTTC; CDR3: CACRVIAKNIQYF; J: TRBJ2-4; D: -; V: TRBV30; size: -
DNA: TGTGCCAGCAGTTACAACGGCAGAAAAAACATTCAGTACTTC; CDR3: CASSYNGRKNIQYF; J: TRBJ2-4; D: -; V: TRBV6-5; size: -
DNA: TGTGCCAGCAGTACACCAGGCTCCGGGGTAGATACGCAGTATTTT; CDR3: CASSTPGSGVDTQYF; J: TRBJ2-3; D: -; V: TRBV27; size: -
DNA: TGTGCCAGCAGCTTAGCGCAGGGTAGAGTAGCCAAAAACATTCAGTACTTC; CDR3: CASSLAQGRVAKNIQYF; J: TRBJ2-4; D: -; V: TRBV7-9; size: -
DNA: TGCGCCAGCAGCCTGACAACGTCCAGAGGCTACGAGCAGTACTTC; CDR3: CASSLTTSRGYEQYF; J: TRBJ2-7; D: -; V: TRBV5-1; size: -
DNA: TGTGCCTGGAGCGCTAGAGGGGGTGAGCAGTACTTC; CDR3: CAWSARGGEQYF; J: TRBJ2-7; D: -; V: TRBV30; size: few
DNA: TGTGCCAGCAGCCGACTGGTCACTGAAGCTTTCTTT; CDR3: CASSRLVTEAFF; J: TRBJ1-1; D: -; V: TRBV28; size: few
DNA: TGTGCCTGGAGCTTGGGACAGGGGAACACTGAAGCTTTCTTT; CDR3: CAWSLGQGNTEAFF; J: TRBJ1-1; D: TRBD1; V: TRBV30; size: -
DNA: TGTGCCAGCTCACCACCGGGCCCTAATGAAAAACTGTTTTTT; CDR3: CASSPPGPNEKLFF; J: TRBJ1-4; D: -; V: TRBV18; size: -
DNA: TGTGCCAGTAGTATAGCGCAGCCTGGGGAGCAGTACTTC; CDR3: CASSIAQPGEQYF; J: TRBJ2-7; D: -; V: TRBV19; size: -